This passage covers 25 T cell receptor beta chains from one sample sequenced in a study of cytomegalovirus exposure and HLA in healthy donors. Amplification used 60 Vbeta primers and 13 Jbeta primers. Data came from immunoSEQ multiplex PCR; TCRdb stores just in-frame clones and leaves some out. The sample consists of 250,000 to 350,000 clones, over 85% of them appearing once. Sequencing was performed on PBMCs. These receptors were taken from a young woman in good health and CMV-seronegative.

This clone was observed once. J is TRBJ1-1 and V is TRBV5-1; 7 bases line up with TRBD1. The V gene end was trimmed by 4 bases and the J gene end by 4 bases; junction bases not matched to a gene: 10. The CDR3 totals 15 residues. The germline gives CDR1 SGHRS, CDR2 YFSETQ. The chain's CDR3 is CASSMGQKVGTEAFF. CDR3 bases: TGCGCCAGCAGCATGGGACAGAAAGTTGGCACTGAAGCTTTCTTT.

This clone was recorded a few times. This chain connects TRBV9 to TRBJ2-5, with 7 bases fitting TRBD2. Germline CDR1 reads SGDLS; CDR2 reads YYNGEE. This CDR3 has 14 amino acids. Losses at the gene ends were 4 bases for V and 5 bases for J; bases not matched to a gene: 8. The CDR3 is CASSPGLVLETQYF. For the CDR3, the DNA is TGTGCCAGCAGCCCCGGACTAGTCCTTGAGACCCAGTACTTC.

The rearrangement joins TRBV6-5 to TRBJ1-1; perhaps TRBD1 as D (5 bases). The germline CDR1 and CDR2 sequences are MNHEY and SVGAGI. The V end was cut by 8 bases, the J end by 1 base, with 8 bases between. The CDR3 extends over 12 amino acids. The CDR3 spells CASGDRNTEAFF. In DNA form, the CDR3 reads TGTGCCAGCGGTGACAGGAACACTGAAGCTTTCTTT.

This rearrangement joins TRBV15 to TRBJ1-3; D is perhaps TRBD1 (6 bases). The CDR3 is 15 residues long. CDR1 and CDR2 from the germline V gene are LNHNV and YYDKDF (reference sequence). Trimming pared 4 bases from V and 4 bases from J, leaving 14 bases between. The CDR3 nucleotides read TGTGCCACCAGCATCATCAGGGGCGCGGGAAACACCATATATTTT. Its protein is CATSIIRGAGNTIYF.

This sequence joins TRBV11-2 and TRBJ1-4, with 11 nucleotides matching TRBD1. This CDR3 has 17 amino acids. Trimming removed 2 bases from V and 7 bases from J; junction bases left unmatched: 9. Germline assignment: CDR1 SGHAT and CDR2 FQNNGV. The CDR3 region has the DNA TGTGCCAGCAGCTTAAGTGGACAGGGGGCGATAGCTGAAAAACTGTTTTTT. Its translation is CASSLSGQGAIAEKLFF.

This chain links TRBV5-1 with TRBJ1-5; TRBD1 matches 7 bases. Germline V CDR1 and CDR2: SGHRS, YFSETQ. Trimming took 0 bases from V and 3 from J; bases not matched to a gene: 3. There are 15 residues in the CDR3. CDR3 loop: CASSLVGGNNQPQHF. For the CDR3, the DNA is TGCGCCAGCAGCTTGGTAGGGGGCAACAATCAGCCCCAGCATTTT.

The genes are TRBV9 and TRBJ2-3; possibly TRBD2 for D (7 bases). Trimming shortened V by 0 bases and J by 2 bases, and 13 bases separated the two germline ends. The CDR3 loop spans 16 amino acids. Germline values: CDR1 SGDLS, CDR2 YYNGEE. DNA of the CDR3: TGTGCCAGCAGCGTAGTAGGGGGGGCCGTCACAGATACGCAGTATTTT. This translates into CASSVVGGAVTDTQYF.

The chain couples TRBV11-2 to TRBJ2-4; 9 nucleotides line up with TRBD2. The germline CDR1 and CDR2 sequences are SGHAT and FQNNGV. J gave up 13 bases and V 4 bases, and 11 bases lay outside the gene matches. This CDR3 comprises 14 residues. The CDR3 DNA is TGTGCCAGCAGCTCCCTAGCGGGGCCCGGACCCCAGTACTTC. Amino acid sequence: CASSSLAGPGPQYF. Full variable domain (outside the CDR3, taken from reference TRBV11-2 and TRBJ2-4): EAGVAQSPRYKIIEKRQSVAFWCNPISGHATLYWYQQILGQGPKLLIQFQNNGVVDDSQLPKDRFSAERLKGVDSTLKIQPAKLEDSAVYLCASSSLAGPGPQYFGAGTRLSVL.

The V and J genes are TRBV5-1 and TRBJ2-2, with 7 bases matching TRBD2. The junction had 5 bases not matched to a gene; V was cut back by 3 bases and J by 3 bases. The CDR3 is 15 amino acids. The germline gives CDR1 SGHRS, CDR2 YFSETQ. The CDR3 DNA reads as TGCGCCAGCAGCTACGGGGGGACCTACACCGGGGAGCTGTTTTTT. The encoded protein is CASSYGGTYTGELFF.

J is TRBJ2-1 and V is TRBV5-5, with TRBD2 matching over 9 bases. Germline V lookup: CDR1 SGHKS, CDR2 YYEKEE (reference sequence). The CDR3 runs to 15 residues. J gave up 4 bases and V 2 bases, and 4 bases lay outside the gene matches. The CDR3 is CASSLNSGGYNEQFF. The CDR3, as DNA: TGTGCCAGCAGCTTAAATAGCGGGGGATACAATGAGCAGTTCTTC.

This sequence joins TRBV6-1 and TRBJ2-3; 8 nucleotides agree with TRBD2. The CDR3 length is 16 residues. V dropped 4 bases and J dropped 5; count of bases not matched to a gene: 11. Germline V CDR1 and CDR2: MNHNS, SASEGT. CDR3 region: CASSATAGTSRDTQYF. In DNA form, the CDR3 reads TGTGCCAGCAGTGCTACTGCCGGGACTAGTAGAGATACGCAGTATTTT.

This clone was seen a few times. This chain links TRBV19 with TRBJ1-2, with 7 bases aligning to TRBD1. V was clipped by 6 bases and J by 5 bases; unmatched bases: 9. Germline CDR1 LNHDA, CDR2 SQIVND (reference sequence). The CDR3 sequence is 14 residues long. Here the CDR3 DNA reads TGTGCCAGTAGAGCGGGGGACAGACCTTATGGCTACACCTTC. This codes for CASRAGDRPYGYTF.

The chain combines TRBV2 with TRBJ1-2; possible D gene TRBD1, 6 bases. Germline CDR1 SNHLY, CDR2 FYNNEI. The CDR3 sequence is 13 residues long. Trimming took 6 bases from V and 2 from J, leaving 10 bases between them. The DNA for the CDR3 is TGTGCCAGCAGATGGGGGGGCAACTATGGCTACACCTTC. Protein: CASRWGGNYGYTF.

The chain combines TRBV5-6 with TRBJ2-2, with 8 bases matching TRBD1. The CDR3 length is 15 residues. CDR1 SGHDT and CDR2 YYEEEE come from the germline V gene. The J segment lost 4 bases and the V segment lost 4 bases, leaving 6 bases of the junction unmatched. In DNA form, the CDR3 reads TGTGCCAGCAGCCTGGACAGGGCCGCCACCGGGGAGCTGTTTTTT. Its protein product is CASSLDRAATGELFF.

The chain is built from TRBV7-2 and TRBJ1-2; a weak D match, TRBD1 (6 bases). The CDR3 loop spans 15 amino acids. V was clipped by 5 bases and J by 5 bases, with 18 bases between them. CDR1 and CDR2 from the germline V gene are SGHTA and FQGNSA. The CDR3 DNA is TGTGCCAGCAGCCCGGGACACGGAACGAAATATGGCTACACCTTC. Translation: CASSPGHGTKYGYTF.

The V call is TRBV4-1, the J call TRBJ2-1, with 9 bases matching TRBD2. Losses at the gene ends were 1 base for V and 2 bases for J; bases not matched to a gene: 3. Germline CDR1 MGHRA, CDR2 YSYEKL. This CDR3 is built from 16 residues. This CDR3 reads CASSQVERGAYNEQFF. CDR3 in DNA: TGCGCCAGCAGCCAAGTGGAGCGGGGGGCCTACAATGAGCAGTTCTTC.

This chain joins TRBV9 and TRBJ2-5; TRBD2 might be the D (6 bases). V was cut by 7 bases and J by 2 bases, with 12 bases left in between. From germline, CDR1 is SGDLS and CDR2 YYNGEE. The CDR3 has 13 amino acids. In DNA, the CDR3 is TGTGCCAGCGGGGCGGGAAATCAAGAGACCCAGTACTTC. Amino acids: CASGAGNQETQYF. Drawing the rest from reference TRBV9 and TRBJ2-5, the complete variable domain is DSGVTQTPKHLITATGQRVTLRCSPRSGDLSVYWYQQSLDQGLQFLIQYYNGEERAKGNILERFSAQQFPDLHSELNLSSLELGDSALYFCASGAGNQETQYFGPGTRLLVL.

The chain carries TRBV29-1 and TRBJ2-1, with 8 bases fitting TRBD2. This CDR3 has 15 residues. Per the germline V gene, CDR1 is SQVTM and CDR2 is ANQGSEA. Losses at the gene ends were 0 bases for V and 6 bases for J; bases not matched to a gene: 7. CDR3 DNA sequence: TGCAGCGTTGAAGATCTGGGACTAGTAGGCAATGAGCAGTTCTTC. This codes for CSVEDLGLVGNEQFF.

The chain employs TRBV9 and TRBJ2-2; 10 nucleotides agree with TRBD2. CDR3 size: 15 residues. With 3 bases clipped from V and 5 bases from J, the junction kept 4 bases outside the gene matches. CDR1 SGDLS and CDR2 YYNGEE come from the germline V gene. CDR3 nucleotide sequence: TGTGCCAGCAGCGAGCGGGGGGGCGATACCGGGGAGCTGTTTTTT. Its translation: CASSERGGDTGELFF. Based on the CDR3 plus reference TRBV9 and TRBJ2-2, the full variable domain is DSGVTQTPKHLITATGQRVTLRCSPRSGDLSVYWYQQSLDQGLQFLIQYYNGEERAKGNILERFSAQQFPDLHSELNLSSLELGDSALYFCASSERGGDTGELFFGEGSRLTVL.

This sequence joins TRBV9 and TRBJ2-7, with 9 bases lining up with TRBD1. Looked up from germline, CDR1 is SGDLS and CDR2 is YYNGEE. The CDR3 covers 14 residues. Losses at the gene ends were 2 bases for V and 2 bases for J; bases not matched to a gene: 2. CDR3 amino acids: CASSVGTGTYEQYF. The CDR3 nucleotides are TGTGCCAGCAGCGTTGGGACAGGGACCTACGAGCAGTACTTC.

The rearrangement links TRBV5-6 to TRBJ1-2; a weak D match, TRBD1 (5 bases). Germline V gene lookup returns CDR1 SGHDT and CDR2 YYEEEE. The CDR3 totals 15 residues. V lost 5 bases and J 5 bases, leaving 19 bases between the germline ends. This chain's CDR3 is CASRRWAGIGYGYTF. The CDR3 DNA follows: TGTGCCAGCAGACGATGGGCAGGGATCGGGTATGGCTACACCTTC.

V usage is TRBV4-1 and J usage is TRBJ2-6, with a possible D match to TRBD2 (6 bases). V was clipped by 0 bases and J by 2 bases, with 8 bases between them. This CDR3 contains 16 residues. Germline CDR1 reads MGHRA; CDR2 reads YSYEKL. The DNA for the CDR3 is TGCGCCAGCAGCCAAGACGGGGGAACTGGGGCCAACGTCCTGACTTTC. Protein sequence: CASSQDGGTGANVLTF.

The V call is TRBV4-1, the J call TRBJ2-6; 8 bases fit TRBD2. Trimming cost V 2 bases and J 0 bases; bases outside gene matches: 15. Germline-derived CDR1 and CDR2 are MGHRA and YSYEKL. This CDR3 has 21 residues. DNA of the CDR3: TGCGCCAGCAGCCAAAAACTCAAAAATAGCGGGGCTGACTCTGGGGCCAACGTCCTGACTTTC. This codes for CASSQKLKNSGADSGANVLTF.

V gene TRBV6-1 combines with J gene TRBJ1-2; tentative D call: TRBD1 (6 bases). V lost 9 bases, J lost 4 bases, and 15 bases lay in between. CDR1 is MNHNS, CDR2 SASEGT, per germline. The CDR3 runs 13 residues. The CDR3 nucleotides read TGTGCCAGTACCGGACAGATCGGCTATGGCTACACCTTC. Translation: CASTGQIGYGYTF.

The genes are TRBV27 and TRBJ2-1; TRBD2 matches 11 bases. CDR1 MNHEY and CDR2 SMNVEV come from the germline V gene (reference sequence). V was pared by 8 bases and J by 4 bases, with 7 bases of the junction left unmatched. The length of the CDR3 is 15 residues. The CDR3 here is CASRVPSGGYNEQFF. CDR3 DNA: TGTGCCAGCCGAGTTCCTAGCGGGGGGTACAATGAGCAGTTCTTC.